Included here is one TCR beta chain sequence, with context. This entry belongs to a study of PD-L1 blockade in urothelial cancer. CDR1 and CDR2 from the germline V gene are SGHAT and FQNNGV. This CDR3 spans 17 amino acids. J lost 2 bases, V lost 5 bases, and 6 bases had no gene match. Synthetic analogs of TCR templates were spiked into every PCR. Produced via immunoSEQ multiplex PCR; TCRdb's table is partial and in-frame only. The sample has about 39,000 clones, about 89% seen once. The origin of this receptor is a man aged 55 to 70 with urothelial cancer. The chain joins TRBV11-2 to TRBJ2-3; 14 nucleotides match TRBD2. The starting material was PBMCs, obtained around atezolizumab (anti-PD-L1) treatment. CDR3 nucleotide sequence: TGTGCCAGCAGCCAGGGACTAGCGGGGGCTCCCACAGATACGCAGTATTTT. This codes for CASSQGLAGAPTDTQYF.